This T cell receptor (beta chain) was identified in a study of T-cell reconstitution after alpha-beta-depleted transplantation in children. Findings and caveats of the study: The origin of alpha-beta T cells about two months after transplant was reportedly several hundred expanded graft clones. TCRbeta diversity was high at day 60 in some patients (a result of surviving recipient T cells and thymic progenitors). One year after transplant, T-cell counts and diversity came mostly from newly produced T cells.

A remark on this clonotype: Its antigen is not identified.

CDR1 SGDLS and CDR2 YYNGEE come from the germline V gene. The V gene end was trimmed by 3 bases and the J gene end by 5 bases; junction bases not matched to a gene: 11. CDR3 length: 16 residues. Unique molecular identifiers were incorporated when the TCRbeta library was constructed. One entry per CDR3 protein results from TCRdb running MiXCR on the PCR reads. Of around 76,000 distinct CDR3 sequences in the sample, 15% to 20% were seen once. This chain connects TRBV9 to TRBJ2-1, with 7 bases lining up with TRBD2. Material: PBMCs, mostly from graft donor cells, obtained 360 days after TCRalphabeta/CD19-depleted stem cell transplant. This TCR came from a male patient aged 2 to 9 who had a stem cell transplant for acute lymphoblastic leukemia, so the T cells may come from the graft donor. In nucleotides, the CDR3 is TGTGCCAGCAGCGAAGATGGCGGGAGCCTTAACAATGAGCAGTTCTTC. It encodes CASSEDGGSLNNEQFF.